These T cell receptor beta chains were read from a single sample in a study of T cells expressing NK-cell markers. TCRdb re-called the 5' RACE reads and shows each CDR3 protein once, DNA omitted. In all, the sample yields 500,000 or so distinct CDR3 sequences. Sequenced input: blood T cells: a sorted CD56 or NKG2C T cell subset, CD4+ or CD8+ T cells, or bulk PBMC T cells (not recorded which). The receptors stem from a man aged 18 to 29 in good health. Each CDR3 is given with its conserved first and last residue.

CASSFMVTGITDTQYF,TRBJ2-3,TRBV12-3/TRBV12-4
CASSLWTPNTEAFF,TRBJ1-1,TRBV11-2
CASGGSSYNEQFF,TRBJ2-1,TRBV4-3
CATSRDQDHREVQFF,TRBJ2-1,TRBV15
CASSVELATLEDEQFF,TRBJ2-1,TRBV9
CAISTLQDGNTEAFF,TRBJ1-1,TRBV10-3
CATSRVRGPYEQYF,TRBJ2-7,TRBV15
CAISDWRETNNEQFF,TRBJ2-1,TRBV10-3
CASSTLVFGSNQPQHF,TRBJ1-5,TRBV12-3/TRBV12-4
CSVGGRRVKETQYF,TRBJ2-5,TRBV29-1
CASRSRWELGVTDTQYF,TRBJ2-3,TRBV7-8
CSAISGTSLLAYNEQFF,TRBJ2-1,TRBV20-1
CATTPGGVSYNEQFF,TRBJ2-1,TRBV6-2/TRBV6-3
CSVNGLHTNTEAFF,TRBJ1-1,TRBV29-1
CASSLSNTGELFF,TRBJ2-2,TRBV27
CASSQDRQAAGYTF,TRBJ1-2,TRBV4-2
CASSAWDRSYEQYF,TRBJ2-7,TRBV27
CASSRQTGAGETQYF,TRBJ2-5,TRBV7-6
CASSRVLQGSETQYF,TRBJ2-5,TRBV3-1
CAITGGQGVSETQYF,TRBJ2-5,TRBV10-3
CASSQEITSGVYEQYF,TRBJ2-7,TRBV4-3
CASSIDGSGWNTEAFF,TRBJ1-1,TRBV5-1
CASSQTGTRKETQYF,TRBJ2-5,TRBV6-2/TRBV6-3
CASSQDGPHSYNEQFF,TRBJ2-1,TRBV14
CASSLAETQYF,TRBJ2-5,TRBV5-1
CASSLAGLLAEQYF,TRBJ2-7,TRBV7-6
CASSAIPSGASYNEQFF,TRBJ2-1,TRBV5-1
CATSSLRTGRSYNEQFF,TRBJ2-1,TRBV15
CASSASGGQRAGELFF,TRBJ2-2,TRBV9
CSVGVGPDPRTDTQYF,TRBJ2-3,TRBV20-1
CASRRTGANSNQPQHF,TRBJ1-5,TRBV27
CSVTRGNSYEQYF,TRBJ2-7,TRBV29-1
CASSYQTSGSYEQYF,TRBJ2-7,TRBV6-2/TRBV6-3
CASSSTGNEQFF,TRBJ2-1,TRBV7-2
CASAGVPTDTQYF,TRBJ2-3,TRBV12-3/TRBV12-4